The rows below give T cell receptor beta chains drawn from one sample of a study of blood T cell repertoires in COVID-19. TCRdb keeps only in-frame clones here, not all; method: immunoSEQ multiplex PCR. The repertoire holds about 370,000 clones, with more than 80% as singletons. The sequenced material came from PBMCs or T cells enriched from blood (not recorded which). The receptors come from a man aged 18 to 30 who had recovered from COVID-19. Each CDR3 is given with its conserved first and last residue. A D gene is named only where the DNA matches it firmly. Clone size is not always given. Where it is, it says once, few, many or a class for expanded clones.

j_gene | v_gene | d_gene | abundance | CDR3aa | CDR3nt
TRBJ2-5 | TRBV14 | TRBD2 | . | CASSQDVLRSGVPGETQYF | TGTGCCAGCAGCCAAGATGTATTGAGGAGCGGGGTCCCGGGGGAGACCCAGTACTTC
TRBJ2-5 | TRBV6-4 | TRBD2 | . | CASSTLAGETQYF | TGTGCCAGCAGTACACTAGCGGGAGAGACCCAGTACTTC
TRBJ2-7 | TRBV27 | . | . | CASSHPATYEQYF | TGTGCCAGCAGTCACCCTGCTACCTACGAGCAGTACTTC
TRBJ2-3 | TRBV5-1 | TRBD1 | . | CASSLHDRGEQYF | TGCGCCAGCAGCTTGCACGACAGGGGAGAGCAGTATTTT
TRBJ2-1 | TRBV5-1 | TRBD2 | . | CASSGQTSGGTRQFF | TGCGCCAGCAGCGGACAGACTAGCGGGGGTACTCGGCAGTTCTTC
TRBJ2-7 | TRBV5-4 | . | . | CASSPTPGHSAYEQYF | TGTGCCAGCAGCCCAACCCCGGGACACAGTGCCTACGAGCAGTACTTC
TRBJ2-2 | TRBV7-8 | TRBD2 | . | CASSLAASGGTGELFF | TGTGCCAGCAGCTTAGCGGCTAGCGGAGGCACCGGGGAGCTGTTTTTT
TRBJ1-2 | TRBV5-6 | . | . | CASSLEGLSNYGYTF | TGTGCCAGCAGCCTAGAGGGTCTTTCTAACTATGGCTACACCTTC
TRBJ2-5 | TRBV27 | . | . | CASSLSLGETQYF | TGTGCCAGCAGTTTAAGTCTAGGTGAGACCCAGTACTTC
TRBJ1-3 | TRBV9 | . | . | CASSIQDSAGNTIYF | TGTGCCAGCAGCATCCAGGACAGCGCTGGAAACACCATATATTTT
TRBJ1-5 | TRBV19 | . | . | CASSMWGYQPQHF | TGTGCCAGTAGTATGTGGGGCTATCAGCCCCAGCATTTT
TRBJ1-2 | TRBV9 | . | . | CASSVLPGGLRSYGYTF | TGTGCCAGCAGCGTACTCCCGGGAGGGCTTAGGAGCTATGGCTACACCTTC
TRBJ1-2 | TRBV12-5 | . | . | CASGPGHLMEGYTF | TGTGCTAGTGGCCCCGGACACTTGATGGAGGGCTACACCTTC
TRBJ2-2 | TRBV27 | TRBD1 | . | CASSLQGAMTGELFF | TGTGCCAGCAGTTTACAGGGGGCGATGACCGGGGAGCTGTTTTTT
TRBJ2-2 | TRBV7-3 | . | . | CASSLNRVGTGELFF | TGTGCCAGCAGCTTAAACAGGGTCGGCACCGGGGAGCTGTTTTTT
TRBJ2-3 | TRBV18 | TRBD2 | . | CASSPPGFSGRDTQYF | TGTGCCAGCTCACCACCGGGCTTTAGCGGGAGAGATACGCAGTATTTT
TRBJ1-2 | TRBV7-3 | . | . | CASSASGYGYTF | TGTGCCAGCAGCGCTAGTGGCTATGGCTACACCTTC
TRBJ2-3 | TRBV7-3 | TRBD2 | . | CASSLREGAGVTDTQYF | TGTGCCAGCAGCTTAAGGGAAGGAGCGGGGGTAACAGATACGCAGTATTTT
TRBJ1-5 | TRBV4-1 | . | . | CASSHFPRGRKDSNQPQHF | TGCGCCAGCAGCCATTTCCCCAGGGGACGGAAAGATAGCAATCAGCCCCAGCATTTT
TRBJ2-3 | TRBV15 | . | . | CATSRDRTSTDTQYF | TGTGCCACCAGCAGAGATAGGACTAGCACAGATACGCAGTATTTT
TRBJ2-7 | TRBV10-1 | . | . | CASKFPSRQGSGYEQYF | TGCGCCAGCAAATTTCCCTCCCGGCAGGGTAGTGGATACGAGCAGTACTTC
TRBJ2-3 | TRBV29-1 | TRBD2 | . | CSVGLAGGPGDTQYF | TGCAGCGTTGGACTAGCGGGGGGGCCGGGAGATACGCAGTATTTT
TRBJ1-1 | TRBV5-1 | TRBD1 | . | CASSLLRGPDTEAFF | TGCGCCAGCAGCTTACTCAGGGGGCCGGACACTGAAGCTTTCTTT
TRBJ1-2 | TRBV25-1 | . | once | CASSEFMSQDTHGYTF | TGTGCCAGCAGTGAATTCATGAGCCAGGACACTCATGGCTACACCTTC
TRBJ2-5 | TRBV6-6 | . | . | CASSQDRGETQYF | TGTGCCAGCAGCCAGGATCGGGGAGAGACCCAGTACTTC
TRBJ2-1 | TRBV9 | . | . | CASSAFDEQFF | TGTGCCAGCAGCGCCTTCGATGAGCAGTTCTTC
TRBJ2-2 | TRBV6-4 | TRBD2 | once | CASSDLAGNTGELFF | TGTGCCAGCAGTGACCTAGCGGGAAACACCGGGGAGCTGTTTTTT
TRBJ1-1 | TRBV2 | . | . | CASRMTANTEAFF | TGTGCCAGCAGAATGACAGCGAACACTGAAGCTTTCTTT
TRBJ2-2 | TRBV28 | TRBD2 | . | CASSLKGAGYTGELFF | TGTGCCAGCAGTTTAAAAGGAGCGGGATACACCGGGGAGCTGTTTTTT
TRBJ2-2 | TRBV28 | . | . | CASSLLQGYTGELFF | TGTGCCAGCAGTTTATTACAGGGATACACCGGGGAGCTGTTTTTT
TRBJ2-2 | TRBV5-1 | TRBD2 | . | CASSSGLAGANTGELFF | TGCGCCAGCAGCTCCGGACTAGCGGGGGCAAACACCGGGGAGCTGTTTTTT
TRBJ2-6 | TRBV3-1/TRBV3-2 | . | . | CASSQDTGLSGANVLTF | TGTGCCAGCAGCCAAGACACAGGGCTCAGTGGGGCCAACGTCCTGACTTTC
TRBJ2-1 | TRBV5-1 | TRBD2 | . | CASSPGLAEYNEQFF | TGCGCCAGCAGCCCGGGACTAGCGGAATACAATGAGCAGTTCTTC
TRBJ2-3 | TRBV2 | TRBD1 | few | CASSLLRDRRLDTQYF | TGTGCCAGCAGTCTCCTCCGGGACAGGCGCTTGGATACGCAGTATTTT
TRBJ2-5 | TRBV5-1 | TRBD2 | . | CASSLGAASGGAIVETQYF | TGCGCCAGCAGCTTGGGGGCGGCCAGCGGGGGGGCCATTGTGGAGACCCAGTACTTC
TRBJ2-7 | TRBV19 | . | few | CASSPWDFYEQYF | TGTGCCAGTAGTCCCTGGGACTTCTACGAGCAGTACTTC
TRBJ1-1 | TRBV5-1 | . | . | CASSSDTNTEAFF | TGCGCCAGCAGCTCAGACACGAACACTGAAGCTTTCTTT
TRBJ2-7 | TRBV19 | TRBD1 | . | CASSFQMGQGSYEQYF | TGTGCCAGTAGTTTCCAAATGGGACAGGGCTCCTACGAGCAGTACTTC
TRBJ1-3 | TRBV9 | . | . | CASSVDGARTGNTIYF | TGTGCCAGCAGCGTAGATGGGGCCAGAACTGGAAACACCATATATTTT
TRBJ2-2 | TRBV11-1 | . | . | CASSLGRTGELFF | TGTGCCAGCAGCTTGGGCAGAACCGGGGAGCTGTTTTTT
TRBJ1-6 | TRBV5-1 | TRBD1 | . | CASSFGQGNSPLHF | TGCGCCAGCAGCTTTGGACAGGGGAATTCACCCCTCCACTTT
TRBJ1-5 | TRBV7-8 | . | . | CASSSPGWPQHF | TGTGCCAGCAGCTCTCCAGGTTGGCCCCAGCATTTT
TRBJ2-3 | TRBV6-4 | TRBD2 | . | CASRTSGATDTQYF | TGTGCCAGCAGGACTAGCGGGGCCACAGATACGCAGTATTTT
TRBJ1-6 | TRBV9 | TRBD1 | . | CASSAGHRGGSPLHF | TGTGCCAGCAGCGCCGGCCACAGGGGAGGTTCACCCCTCCACTTT
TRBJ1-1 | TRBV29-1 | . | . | CSVGGRYTEAFF | TGCAGCGTTGGCGGGAGGTACACTGAAGCTTTCTTT
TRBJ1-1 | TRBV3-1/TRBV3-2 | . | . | CASSQLGGNTEAFF | TGTGCCAGCAGCCAACTAGGGGGAAACACTGAAGCTTTCTTT
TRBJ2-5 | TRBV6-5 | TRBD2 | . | CASIRLAGQETQYF | TGTGCCAGCATCCGGCTAGCGGGGCAAGAGACCCAGTACTTC
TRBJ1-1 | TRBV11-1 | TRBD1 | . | CASSLAGQGGTEAFF | TGTGCCAGCAGCTTAGCCGGACAGGGAGGCACTGAAGCTTTCTTT
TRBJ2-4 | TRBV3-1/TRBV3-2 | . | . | CASSQGMGGIQYF | TGTGCCAGCAGCCAAGGAATGGGAGGCATTCAGTACTTC
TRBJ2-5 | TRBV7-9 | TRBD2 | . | CASSRLAQETQYF | TGTGCCAGCAGCCGACTAGCCCAAGAGACCCAGTACTTC
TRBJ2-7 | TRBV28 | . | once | CASSSTTTSYEQYF | TGTGCCAGCAGTTCGACTACCACCTCCTACGAGCAGTACTTC
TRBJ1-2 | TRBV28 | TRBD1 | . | CASSLTTGAYGYTF | TGTGCCAGCAGTCTAACGACAGGGGCCTATGGCTACACCTTC
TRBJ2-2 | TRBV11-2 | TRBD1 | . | CASSYLPGRTGVTGELFF | TGTGCCAGCAGTTATCTTCCCGGGAGGACAGGGGTCACCGGGGAGCTGTTTTTT